This TCR beta chain was retrieved from a study of siplizumab effects on memory and regulatory T cells. Trimming left V 8 bases short and J 7 bases short, with 11 bases between. CDR3 length: 11 amino acids. Germline V CDR1 and CDR2: SNHLY, FYNNEI. This clone was picked up one time. The method was immunoSEQ multiplex PCR; TCRdb's version includes in-frame clones alone and lacks a portion of them. The sample lists around 120,000 clones, approximately 94% seen once, with roughly 1.5% in the top ten. Sequences were obtained from non-Treg CD4+ T cells sorted from blood. This TCR came from a human donor in good health. The rearrangement uses TRBV2 and TRBJ1-2; a weak D match, TRBD1 (6 bases). This CDR3 is CASREGGGYTF. CDR3 in DNA: TGTGCCAGCCGGGAGGGGGGTGGCTACACCTTC.